The sequence of this TCR beta chain was determined in a study of lymphopenia after photon versus proton radiotherapy. The CDR3 is 15 residues long. V gave up 6 bases and J gave up 3 bases; unmatched junction bases: 6. CDR1 and CDR2 from the germline V gene are SNHLY and FYNNEI. About this clone itself: Its antigen remains unknown.

The assay was immunoSEQ multiplex PCR, and TCRdb's table has in-frame clones only and misses some. There are about 65,000 clones in the sample; around 86% occur only once, and under 14% lies in the top ten. General study points: A bigger post-nadir fall in TCR diversity correlated inversely with survival time in deceased patients. Post-nadir diversity loss with photons came from oligoclonal expansion, particularly CD8+ Temra cells. Under photons, naive T cells and diversity fell while effector/memory populations rose.

Sequenced here: peripheral blood, sampled from a patient treated with proton-based radiotherapy. The clonotype comes from an older man with esophageal cancer. The chain links TRBV2 to TRBJ1-5; 9 nucleotides agree with TRBD1. The CDR3 DNA reads TGTGCCAGCAGCTCGGGACAGGGAGACAATCAGCCCCAGCATTTT. It is translated as CASSSGQGDNQPQHF.